This TCR beta chain was documented in a study of blood T cell repertoires in COVID-19. In the study overall: Specimens from acute and convalescent COVID-19 originated in the United States, Italy and Spain.

Original handling: Researchers report that nucleated cell counts were estimated from reference gene primer amplification. Some clones are missing from TCRdb's copy, which holds only in-frame ones; the method was immunoSEQ multiplex PCR. D and trimming were read from the DNA, whereas the V and J calls and clone size are those reported in that table. The sample consists of under 250,000 clones, 86% of them appearing once. CDR1 and CDR2 (germline): SGHRS, YFSETQ. This CDR3 has 15 residues. V shed 4 bases, J shed 0 bases, and the junction held 7 bases outside the gene matches. The clonotype was recovered from a man between 60 and 75 years old with acute or convalescent COVID-19. The material sequenced was peripheral blood. The V call is TRBV5-1, the J call TRBJ2-7; the match to TRBD2 covers 7 bases. The CDR3 protein is CASSIGLGSSYEQYF. For the CDR3, the DNA is TGCGCCAGCAGCATTGGACTAGGAAGCTCCTACGAGCAGTACTTC.